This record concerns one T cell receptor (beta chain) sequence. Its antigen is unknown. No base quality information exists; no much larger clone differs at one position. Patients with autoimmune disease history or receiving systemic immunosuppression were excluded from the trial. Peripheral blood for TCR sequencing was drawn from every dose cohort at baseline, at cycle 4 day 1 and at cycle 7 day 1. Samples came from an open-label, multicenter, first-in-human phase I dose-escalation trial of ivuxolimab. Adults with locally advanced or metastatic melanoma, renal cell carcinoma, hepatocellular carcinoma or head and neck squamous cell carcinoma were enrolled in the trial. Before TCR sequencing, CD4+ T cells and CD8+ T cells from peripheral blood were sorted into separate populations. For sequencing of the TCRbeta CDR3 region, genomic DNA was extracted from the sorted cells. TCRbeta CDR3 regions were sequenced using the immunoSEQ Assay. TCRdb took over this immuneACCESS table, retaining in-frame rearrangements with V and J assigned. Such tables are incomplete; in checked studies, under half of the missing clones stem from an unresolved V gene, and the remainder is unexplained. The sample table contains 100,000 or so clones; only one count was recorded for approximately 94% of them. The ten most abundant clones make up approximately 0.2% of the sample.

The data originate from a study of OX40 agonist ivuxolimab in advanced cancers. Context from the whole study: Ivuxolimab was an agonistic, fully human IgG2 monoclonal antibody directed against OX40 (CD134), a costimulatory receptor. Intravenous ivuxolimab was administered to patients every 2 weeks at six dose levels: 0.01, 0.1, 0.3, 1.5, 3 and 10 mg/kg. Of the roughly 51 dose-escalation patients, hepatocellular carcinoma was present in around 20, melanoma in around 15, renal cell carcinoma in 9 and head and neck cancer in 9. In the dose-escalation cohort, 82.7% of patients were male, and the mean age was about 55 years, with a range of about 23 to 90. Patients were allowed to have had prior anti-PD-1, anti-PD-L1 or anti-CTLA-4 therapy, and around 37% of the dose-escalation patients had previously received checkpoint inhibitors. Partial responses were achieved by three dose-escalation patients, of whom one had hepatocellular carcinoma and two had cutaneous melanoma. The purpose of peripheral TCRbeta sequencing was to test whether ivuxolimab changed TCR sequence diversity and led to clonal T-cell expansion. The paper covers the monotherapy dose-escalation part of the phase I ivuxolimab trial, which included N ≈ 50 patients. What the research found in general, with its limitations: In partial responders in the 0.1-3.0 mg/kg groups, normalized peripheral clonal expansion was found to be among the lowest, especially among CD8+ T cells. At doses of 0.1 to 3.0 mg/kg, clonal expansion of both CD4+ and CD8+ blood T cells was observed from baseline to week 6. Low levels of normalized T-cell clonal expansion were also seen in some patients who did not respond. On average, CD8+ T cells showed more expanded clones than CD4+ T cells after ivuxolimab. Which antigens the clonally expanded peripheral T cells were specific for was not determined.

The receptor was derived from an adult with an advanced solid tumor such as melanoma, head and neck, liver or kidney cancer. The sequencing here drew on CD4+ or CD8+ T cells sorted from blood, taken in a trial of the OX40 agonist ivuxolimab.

CDR3 protein: CASSQQGGQANTEAFF. The sequenced DNA: TGCGCCAGCAGCCAACAGGGGGGGCAGGCGAACACTGAAGCTTTCTTT. The chain is encoded by TRBV4-1 joined to TRBJ1-1; TRBD1 lines up with 7 middle nucleotides. There are 16 amino acids in the CDR3, from cysteine to phenylalanine inclusive. Here the CDR3 DNA is all that survives: 48 bases in frame from base 1. Reading the germline V gene gives CDR1 MGHRA and CDR2 YSYEKL. The germline V and J ends show losses of 2 bases and 1 base respectively, and no gene match explains 7 bases of the junction.